One and the same sample provided the 19 T cell receptor beta chains below, sequenced in a study of CD8 T cells in Susac syndrome. Random hexamers were used to reverse transcribe roughly 0.45 to 1 ug of RNA. MiXCR, run by TCRdb on the immunoSEQ multiplex PCR reads, gives a single entry per CDR3 protein. The sample lists approximately 180,000 distinct CDR3 sequences, under 95% seen once, with roughly 0.1% in the top ten. Material for sequencing was CD4+ T cells from PBMCs. These receptors originate from a human donor with multiple sclerosis.

V and J are TRBV7-2 and TRBJ2-1, with D hard to call. CDR3 size: 12 residues. The V end was cut by 5 bases, the J end by 12 bases, with 14 bases between. Germline V gene data show CDR1 as SGHTA and CDR2 as FQGNSA. DNA of the CDR3: TGTGCCAGCAGCGTGATAGCCCTTCGGCAGTTCTTC. Amino acid sequence: CASSVIALRQFF.

This clonotype was detected only once. The chain is built from TRBV2 and TRBJ2-7; no definite D call. CDR1 and CDR2 (germline): SNHLY, FYNNEI. This CDR3 region has 13 residues. Trimming removed 5 bases from V and 0 bases from J, with 8 bases in between. CDR3 coding DNA: TGTGCCAGCAGTAATCGGCCCTCCTACGAGCAGTACTTC. Protein: CASSNRPSYEQYF.

The V and J genes are TRBV3-1 and TRBJ2-1; perhaps TRBD2 as D (5 bases). V shed 4 bases and J shed 4 bases, with 11 bases lying between them. Looked up from germline, CDR1 is LGHDT and CDR2 is YNNKEL (reference sequence). This CDR3 has 14 amino acids. The DNA of the CDR3 is TGTGCCAGCAGCCCTCGGACTGGTTACAATGAGCAGTTCTTC. Its protein product is CASSPRTGYNEQFF.

The chain employs TRBV10-2 and TRBJ2-5; a weak D match, TRBD2 (6 bases). There are 15 residues in the CDR3. Germline CDR1 reads WSHSY; CDR2 reads SAAADI. V lost 5 bases and J 2 bases, leaving 15 bases between the germline ends. The CDR3 region is CASSTSLARQETQYF. DNA of the CDR3: TGCGCCAGCAGTACCTCCCTAGCGCGACAAGAGACCCAGTACTTC.

This chain joins TRBV7-6 and TRBJ2-5, with a possible D match to TRBD2 (5 bases). CDR3 length: 13 residues. Trimming took 4 bases from V and 7 from J, leaving 13 bases between them. The germline V gene has CDR1 SGHVS and CDR2 FNYEAQ. CDR3 protein: CASSSNTGRTQYF. The CDR3 DNA reads as TGTGCCAGCAGCTCAAACACGGGGAGGACCCAGTACTTC.

The V gene is TRBV6-5, the J gene TRBJ1-5; D not certain. Germline lookup yields CDR1 MNHEY and CDR2 SVGAGI. Deletions cut 8 bases from V and 7 bases from J, with 15 bases between. The CDR3 contains 13 residues. CDR3 DNA sequence: TGTGCCAGCGGCGTACGGGAGCAACAGCCCCAGCATTTT. Protein: CASGVREQQPQHF.

The chain's CDR3 is CASFSSWTGADTQYF. CDR3 bases: TGTGCCAGCTTCTCGTCATGGACAGGAGCAGATACGCAGTATTTT. The chain has TRBV6-1 and TRBJ2-3; 7 bases are shared with TRBD1. Germline V lookup: CDR1 MNHNS, CDR2 SASEGT. Trimming removed 8 bases from V and 4 bases from J; junction bases left unmatched: 12. This CDR3 contains 15 residues.

The rearrangement links TRBV2 to TRBJ2-7, with TRBD1 identical over 8 bases. The CDR3 length is 13 residues. V shed 8 bases and J 4 bases; nucleotides not matched to a gene: 7. Germline CDR1 SNHLY, CDR2 FYNNEI. Written as DNA, the CDR3 is TGTGCCAGCCTCCGCGACAGGGGTTACGAGCAGTACTTC. Protein sequence: CASLRDRGYEQYF.

The chain couples TRBV27 to TRBJ2-7; D perhaps matches TRBD2 (6 bases). The CDR3 contains 13 residues. CDR1 MNHEY and CDR2 SMNVEV come from the germline V gene (reference sequence). V lost 6 bases and J lost 5, with 14 bases in between. In nucleotides, the CDR3 is TGTGCCAGCAGACTACTTGGGGGGAACGAGCAGTACTTC. It specifies CASRLLGGNEQYF.

This clonotype was seen once. This rearrangement joins TRBV9 to TRBJ1-1; TRBD1 is a possible D gene (5 bases). In germline, CDR1 is SGDLS, CDR2 YYNGEE. V gave up 0 bases and J gave up 1 base, with 7 bases separating them. The CDR3 has 14 residues. CDR3 nucleotides: TGTGCCAGCAGCGTAGCAGGGTGGAACACTGAAGCTTTCTTT. Amino acids: CASSVAGWNTEAFF.

This chain connects TRBV28 to TRBJ2-7; tentatively, D is TRBD2 (5 bases). CDR3 size: 11 residues. Germline V gene data show CDR1 as MDHEN and CDR2 as SYDVKM. V lost 8 bases and J lost 9, with 14 bases in between. CDR3 DNA sequence: TGTGCCAGCGGACGGGGAGTAGGGCAGTACTTC. Protein sequence: CASGRGVGQYF.

The chain links TRBV7-2 to TRBJ2-1, with a weak D call TRBD1 (6 bases). With 2 bases removed from V and 8 bases from J, the gap between germline ends came to 19 bases. The germline gives CDR1 SGHTA, CDR2 FQGNSA. CDR3 length: 16 residues. CDR3 DNA: TGTGCCAGCAGCTTAAACGGGCAGGGGCTTTGGGATGAGCAGTTCTTC. Protein: CASSLNGQGLWDEQFF.

V is TRBV29-1 and J is TRBJ1-1; possible D gene TRBD1, 6 bases. The CDR3 loop spans 10 amino acids. CDR1 is SQVTM, CDR2 ANQGSEA, per germline. With 6 bases removed from V and 7 bases from J, the gap between germline ends came to 9 bases. The chain's CDR3 is CSVDSIEAFF. In DNA form, the CDR3 reads TGCAGCGTGGACAGCATTGAAGCTTTCTTT.

The gene calls are TRBV30 and TRBJ2-1, with 7 bases fitting TRBD1. The V gene end was trimmed by 2 bases and the J gene end by 6 bases; junction bases not matched to a gene: 7. Germline CDR1 is GTSNPN and CDR2 is SVGIG (reference sequence). The CDR3 is 14 residues long. The CDR3 region has the DNA TGTGCCTGGAGTAAGGGGGCCCTTAGCAATGAGCAGTTCTTC. Amino acid sequence: CAWSKGALSNEQFF. The complete variable domain, with remaining parts taken from reference TRBV30 and TRBJ2-1, reads SQTIHQWPATLVQPVGSPLSLECTVEGTSNPNLYWYRQAAGRGLQLLFYSVGIGQISSEVPQNLSASRPQDRQFILSSKKLLLSDSGFYLCAWSKGALSNEQFFGPGTRLTVL.

The rearrangement uses TRBV2 and TRBJ1-2; a possible D gene is TRBD1 (5 bases). The CDR3 length is 13 residues. Germline V CDR1 and CDR2: SNHLY, FYNNEI. Trimming cost V 8 bases and J 12 bases, with 22 bases left between them. CDR3 amino acids: CASRGETVGLDTF. The DNA for the CDR3 is TGTGCCAGCCGTGGAGAGACAGTGGGTTTAGACACCTTC.

The chain uses TRBV2 and TRBJ2-7, with 12 positions matching TRBD2. Germline CDR1 SNHLY, CDR2 FYNNEI. The CDR3 contains 14 residues. Trimming removed 5 bases from V and 5 bases from J; junction bases left unmatched: 4. This CDR3 reads CASSRTSGKHEQYF. CDR3 nucleotide sequence: TGTGCCAGCAGTCGGACTAGCGGGAAGCACGAGCAGTACTTC.

V gene TRBV5-1 combines with J gene TRBJ1-1, with a tentative D call TRBD1 (5 bases). Trimming cost V 2 bases and J 4 bases, with 12 bases left between them. The CDR3 is 14 residues long. Germline assignment: CDR1 SGHRS and CDR2 YFSETQ. CDR3 loop: CASSFRGEGTEAFF. As DNA, the CDR3 is TGCGCCAGCAGCTTCAGAGGGGAGGGCACTGAAGCTTTCTTT.

The rearrangement uses TRBV29-1 and TRBJ2-7; D is possibly TRBD2 (5 bases). Trimming left V 4 bases short and J 4 bases short, with 5 bases between. CDR1 is SQVTM and CDR2 is ANQGSEA in the germline V gene. The CDR3 is 10 amino acids. DNA of the CDR3: TGCAGCGTTGGGGAGTACGAGCAGTACTTC. Translating gives CSVGEYEQYF.

V gene TRBV15 combines with J gene TRBJ2-1, with unresolved D. This CDR3 spans 14 amino acids. The V and J ends lost 0 bases and 8 bases respectively, with 11 bases between them. Germline CDR1 and CDR2: LNHNV and YYDKDF (reference sequence). CDR3 sequence reads: CATSRERVLHEQFF. CDR3 sequence (DNA): TGTGCCACCAGCAGAGAAAGGGTTCTACATGAGCAGTTCTTC.